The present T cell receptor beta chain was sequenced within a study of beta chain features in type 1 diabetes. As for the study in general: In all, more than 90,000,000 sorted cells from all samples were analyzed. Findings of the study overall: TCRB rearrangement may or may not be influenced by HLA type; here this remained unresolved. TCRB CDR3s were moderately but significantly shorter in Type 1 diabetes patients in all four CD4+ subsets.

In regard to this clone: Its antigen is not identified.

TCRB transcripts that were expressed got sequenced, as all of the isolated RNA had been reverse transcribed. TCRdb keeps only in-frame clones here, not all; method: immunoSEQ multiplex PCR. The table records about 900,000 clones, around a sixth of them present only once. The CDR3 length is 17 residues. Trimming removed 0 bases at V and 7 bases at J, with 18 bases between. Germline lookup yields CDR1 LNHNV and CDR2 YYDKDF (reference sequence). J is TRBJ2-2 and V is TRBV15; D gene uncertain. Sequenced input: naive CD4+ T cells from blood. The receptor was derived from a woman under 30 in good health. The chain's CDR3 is CATSRDSHVVRNGELFF. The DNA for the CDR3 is TGTGCCACCAGCAGAGATTCGCACGTAGTAAGGAACGGGGAGCTGTTTTTT.